This record covers a single TCR beta chain. Its antigen is unknown. This record belongs to a study of blood T cells in healthy people across ages. Broader study findings: Comparison with aged donors showed that long-lived donors had more naive CD4+ cells and higher diversity. Roughly linear declines in TCR beta diversity per million T cells occurred with age.

For the second PCR, which ran for about 6 to 11 cycles, a sample-barcoded 5' primer and a J-beta primer mix were used. TCRdb redid the calling of the 5' RACE reads with MiXCR, one entry per CDR3 protein. The data contain 1.5 million or so distinct CDR3 sequences, roughly 45% of them singletons. The CDR3 has 15 amino acids. V lost 7 bases to trimming and J lost 0 bases; unmatched junction nucleotides: 9. CDR1 is DFQATT and CDR2 is SNEGSKA in the germline V gene (reference sequence). The chain employs TRBV20-1 and TRBJ2-3; 8 bases are shared with TRBD1. The sequencing input was blood. This TCR derives from a woman between 18 and 29 years old in good health. CDR3 protein: CSVPDRDLSTDTQYF. The CDR3 DNA reads as TGCAGTGTTCCGGACAGGGACCTTAGCACAGATACGCAGTATTTT.